These 14 T cell receptor beta chains were all obtained from the same sample, sequenced in a study of CD8+CD57+ T cells in acquired aplastic anemia. Genomic DNA templated the TCR beta VDJ and CDR3 profiling. One entry per CDR3 protein results from TCRdb running MiXCR on the reads. The repertoire has 150,000 to 200,000 distinct CDR3 sequences, nearly 50% of them found once; the top ten carry 9.7%. The patients chosen for sequencing had shown expansion of CD8+CD57+ cells (detected by flow cytometry). The sample comprised sorted CD4+, CD8+, or CD8+CD57+ T cells (not recorded which) from PBMCs. Receptors were obtained from a human donor with aplastic anemia.

Here the CDR3 reads CASRPQGAGGISSYNEQFF. As DNA, the CDR3 is TGTGCCAGCAGGCCGCAGGGGGCGGGGGGGATTAGCTCCTACAATGAGCAGTTCTTC. This chain connects TRBV11-1 to TRBJ2-1; weak D call: TRBD2 (9 bases). Germline CDR1 is SGHAT and CDR2 is FQDESV (reference sequence). V lost 6 bases and J lost 0, with 24 bases in between. This CDR3 has 19 residues.

This clonotype was detected ten times or more. Compared with germline, one end of the junction differs, possibly owing to a read error. In DNA form, the CDR3 reads TGTGCCAGCAGCCTAGCGGGAGGGAGGGAGACCCAGTACTTC. It yields the protein CASSLAGGRETQYF. The rearrangement uses TRBV7-2 and TRBJ2-5, with 12 bases matching TRBD2. This CDR3 comprises 14 residues. CDR1 is SGHTA, CDR2 FQGNSA, per germline. Drawing the rest from reference TRBV7-2 and TRBJ2-5, the complete variable domain is GAGVSQSPSNKVTEKGKDVELRCDPISGHTALYWYRQSLGQGLEFLIYFQGNSAPDKSGLPSDRFSAERTGGSVSTLTIQRTQQEDSAVYLCASSLAGGRETQYFGPGTRLLVL.

The rearrangement links TRBV14 to TRBJ1-3; no reliable D call. Germline CDR1 reads SGHDN; CDR2 reads FVKESK. This CDR3 region has 16 residues. Trimming cost V 4 bases and J 3 bases, with 16 bases left between them. CDR3 in amino acids: CASSPYITANGNTIYF. In DNA form, the CDR3 reads TGTGCCAGCAGCCCATACATCACAGCAAATGGAAACACCATATATTTT.

The rearrangement uses TRBV29-1 and TRBJ2-5; tentative D call: TRBD2 (5 bases). Germline values: CDR1 SQVTM, CDR2 ANQGSEA. The CDR3 length is 13 residues. The V end lost 7 bases, the J end lost 4 bases, and 16 bases lay between the germline ends. DNA for the CDR3: TGCAGCGCTGAGGGTCGAGGGATAGAGACCCAGTACTTC. As protein: CSAEGRGIETQYF.

This clonotype appeared many times. This chain uses TRBV7-8 with TRBJ1-6; D is ambiguous. Trimming left V 5 bases short and J 8 bases short, with 7 bases between. The CDR3 is 12 residues long. The germline gives CDR1 SGHVS, CDR2 FQNEAQ. The CDR3 region has the DNA TGTGCCAGCAGCCTGAAATATTCACCCCTCCACTTT. This codes for CASSLKYSPLHF.

The chain is built from TRBV2 and TRBJ1-6; D gene ambiguous. Germline V lookup: CDR1 SNHLY, CDR2 FYNNEI. Between the trimmed V and J ends, which lost 9 bases and 9 bases, there was a span of 24 bases. CDR3 length equals 16 residues. DNA of the CDR3: TGTGCCAGAGGGCCAGGAGGTCCTCGATCGACTTCACCCCTCCACTTT. Protein product: CARGPGGPRSTSPLHF.

The chain recombines TRBV7-2 with TRBJ2-3; 7 nucleotides agree with TRBD2. Germline V gene data show CDR1 as SGHTA and CDR2 as FQGNSA. J lost 4 bases, V lost 1 base, and 5 bases had no gene match. CDR3 length: 15 residues. In nucleotides, the CDR3 is TGTGCCAGCAGCTTAGGGCGGGCGGGGGCAGATACGCAGTATTTT. Protein product: CASSLGRAGADTQYF.

The CDR3 sequence is CASSFVRRLNYGYTF. CDR3 bases: TGTGCCAGCAGTTTTGTTCGGCGACTCAACTATGGCTACACCTTC. The chain recombines TRBV19 with TRBJ1-2; no clear D gene. Per the germline V gene, CDR1 is LNHDA and CDR2 is SQIVND (reference sequence). The CDR3 consists of 15 residues. V dropped 9 bases and J dropped 2 bases, with 19 bases sitting between them.

The rearrangement uses TRBV10-1 and TRBJ1-1, with D maybe TRBD1 (6 bases). CDR3 size: 14 residues. CDR1 and CDR2 (germline): WNHNN, SYGVQD (reference sequence). The ends were cut back, 0 bases at V and 3 bases at J, with 8 bases in the middle. The CDR3 spells CASSESQGYTEAFF. CDR3 nucleotide sequence: TGCGCCAGCAGTGAGTCCCAGGGGTACACTGAAGCTTTCTTT.

This clonotype turned up a few times. The chain has TRBV28 and TRBJ2-7; possible D gene TRBD2, 6 bases. Germline V gene data show CDR1 as MDHEN and CDR2 as SYDVKM. Trimming took off 2 bases at V and 0 bases at J, with 11 bases between the two ends. CDR3 length: 15 residues. CDR3 nucleotide sequence: TGTGCCAGCAGTTTAAGCGGGCCCAGCTCCTACGAGCAGTACTTC. Its translation: CASSLSGPSSYEQYF.

The sample holds many counts of this clonotype. The chain recombines TRBV24-1 with TRBJ1-1, with D possibly matching TRBD1 (5 bases). Germline CDR1 is KGHDR and CDR2 is SFDVKD. Trimming stripped 7 bases from V and 7 bases from J, with 18 bases between. CDR3 length: 14 residues. CDR3 amino acids: CATRGAQANNEAFF. The CDR3 nucleotides read TGTGCCACCAGAGGGGCACAGGCTAATAATGAAGCTTTCTTT.

The rearrangement joins TRBV20-1 to TRBJ1-2; D remains unclear. The CDR3 loop spans 15 amino acids. The V end was cut by 0 bases, the J end by 4 bases, with 15 bases between. From germline, CDR1 is DFQATT and CDR2 SNEGSKA (reference sequence). CDR3 in amino acids: CSARDPAKPSYGYTF. CDR3 DNA: TGCAGTGCTAGAGATCCAGCCAAACCCAGCTATGGCTACACCTTC.

The gene calls are TRBV25-1 and TRBJ1-3, with D tentatively TRBD1 (6 bases). The V gene's germline CDR1 is MGHDK and CDR2 SYGVNS. The CDR3 sequence is 16 residues long. Trimming pared 1 base from V and 10 bases from J, leaving 20 bases between. CDR3 sequence: CASSELVGDTTTTIYF. CDR3 coding DNA: TGTGCCAGCAGTGAATTGGTGGGGGACACCACGACAACCATATATTTT.

The rearrangement joins TRBV11-2 to TRBJ2-5; D might be TRBD1 (6 bases). Trimming left V 4 bases short and J 6 bases short, with 33 bases between. There are 20 residues in the CDR3. Germline V gene sequence: CDR1 SGHAT, CDR2 FQNNGV. CDR3 sequence reads: CASSSHRITATGTSQQTQYF. The CDR3 nucleotides read TGTGCCAGCAGCTCACACCGAATAACCGCGACCGGGACATCTCAGCAGACCCAGTACTTC.